The clone carrying this TCR beta chain occurred a few times. Its antigen is not known. The data were taken from a study of cytomegalovirus exposure and HLA in healthy donors. Per germline, CDR1 SGHNT and CDR2 YYREEE (reference sequence). V trimming: 2 bases; J trimming: 9 bases; junction bases outside the gene matches: 5. The CDR3 runs 14 residues. Regarding the study as a whole: A missense variant in DCLRE1C was later tied to TCR beta V- and J-gene trimming.

PCR amplification relied on 60 Vbeta primers (plus 13 Jbeta primers). TCRdb's table, derived via immunoSEQ multiplex PCR, lists solely in-frame clones and lacks some. The table lists about 130,000 clones, 79% of them singletons. At collection, donors were nominally healthy, but unrecorded immune exposures were probable. The receptor was derived from a male donor in good health and CMV-seronegative. The sequencing sample was made of PBMCs. The V gene is TRBV5-4, the J gene TRBJ1-6, with 7 bases fitting TRBD1. CDR3 nucleotide sequence: TGTGCCAGCAGCTTAGGACAGGCTAGTTCACCCCTCCACTTT. This translates into CASSLGQASSPLHF.